This is a list of T cell receptor beta chains from one sample in a study of blood T cell repertoires in COVID-19. Here immunoSEQ multiplex PCR was the method, and the copy in TCRdb shows in-frame clones only, minus some. This sample carries about 160,000 clones, around 87% of them seen once, and the ten largest clones take around 0.6%. Sequenced material: peripheral blood. The origin of the receptors is a man aged 60 to 69 with COVID-19, enrolled during active disease. Both conserved end residues are part of each CDR3. A D gene is named only where the DNA matches it firmly. Only some rows state a clone size, as once, few, many or a class for expanded clones.

CDR3aa: CASRLGGGSYTF
CDR3nt: TGTGCCAGCCGATTGGGAGGGGGGAGCTACACCTTC
abundance: NA
v_gene: TRBV28
d_gene: NA
j_gene: TRBJ1-2
len: 12

CDR3aa: CASSSTRDSSYEQYF
CDR3nt: TGTGCCAGCAGCTCCACCCGGGACAGCTCCTACGAGCAGTACTTC
abundance: once
v_gene: TRBV7-2
d_gene: TRBD1
j_gene: TRBJ2-7
len: 15

CDR3aa: CASSPPNRVGDTQYF
CDR3nt: TGTGCCAGCTCACCACCGAACAGGGTCGGAGATACGCAGTATTTT
abundance: NA
v_gene: TRBV18
d_gene: NA
j_gene: TRBJ2-3
len: 15

CDR3aa: CASSLARGQDADFGYTF
CDR3nt: TGTGCCAGCAGCTTAGCGAGGGGACAGGACGCTGATTTTGGCTACACCTTC
abundance: NA
v_gene: TRBV7-9
d_gene: TRBD1
j_gene: TRBJ1-2
len: 17

CDR3aa: CASSRDSRYEKLFF
CDR3nt: TGTGCCAGTAGCCGGGACAGTCGGTACGAAAAACTGTTTTTT
abundance: once
v_gene: TRBV19
d_gene: TRBD1
j_gene: TRBJ1-4
len: 14

CDR3aa: CASSLGSGQLGEQYF
CDR3nt: TGCGCCAGCAGCTTGGGTTCGGGACAGCTCGGGGAGCAGTACTTC
abundance: NA
v_gene: TRBV5-1
d_gene: TRBD1
j_gene: TRBJ2-7
len: 15

CDR3aa: CASIRQGVGYEQYF
CDR3nt: TGTGCCAGCATAAGACAGGGGGTTGGGTACGAGCAGTACTTC
abundance: NA
v_gene: TRBV2
d_gene: TRBD1
j_gene: TRBJ2-7
len: 14

CDR3aa: CASRVGLATDTQYF
CDR3nt: TGTGCCAGCAGAGTAGGGCTAGCCACAGATACGCAGTATTTT
abundance: NA
v_gene: TRBV6-5
d_gene: NA
j_gene: TRBJ2-3
len: 14

CDR3aa: CASSHESGFGNQPQHF
CDR3nt: TGTGCCAGCAGCCATGAATCAGGGTTTGGCAATCAGCCCCAGCATTTT
abundance: NA
v_gene: TRBV7-2
d_gene: NA
j_gene: TRBJ1-5
len: 16

CDR3aa: CASRPQGVSGNTIYF
CDR3nt: TGTGCCAGTAGACCACAGGGGGTGTCTGGAAACACCATATATTTT
abundance: NA
v_gene: TRBV19
d_gene: TRBD1
j_gene: TRBJ1-3
len: 15

CDR3aa: CASSLISRGKDKTNEKLFF
CDR3nt: TGTGCCAGCAGCTTAATCTCGAGAGGAAAGGATAAGACTAATGAAAAACTGTTTTTT
abundance: few
v_gene: TRBV7-9
d_gene: NA
j_gene: TRBJ1-4
len: 19

CDR3aa: CASSPTSGRDGELFF
CDR3nt: TGTGCCAGCAGCCCGACTAGCGGGAGAGACGGGGAGCTGTTTTTT
abundance: NA
v_gene: TRBV4-2
d_gene: TRBD2
j_gene: TRBJ2-2
len: 15

CDR3aa: CAWNGGASNQPQHF
CDR3nt: TGTGCCTGGAACGGGGGGGCGAGCAATCAGCCCCAGCATTTT
abundance: NA
v_gene: TRBV30
d_gene: NA
j_gene: TRBJ1-5
len: 14

CDR3aa: CASSLGQWSLEQFF
CDR3nt: TGTGCCAGCAGCTTAGGACAGTGGAGTTTAGAGCAGTTCTTC
abundance: NA
v_gene: TRBV7-2
d_gene: NA
j_gene: TRBJ2-1
len: 14

CDR3aa: CASSSQLSGNSPLHF
CDR3nt: TGTGCCAGCAGCTCACAATTATCAGGGAATTCACCCCTCCACTTT
abundance: NA
v_gene: TRBV7-2
d_gene: NA
j_gene: TRBJ1-6
len: 15

CDR3aa: CASSIGTASNQPQHF
CDR3nt: TGTGCCAGTAGTATAGGGACAGCAAGCAATCAGCCCCAGCATTTT
abundance: NA
v_gene: TRBV19
d_gene: NA
j_gene: TRBJ1-5
len: 15

CDR3aa: CASSQRDRVSPLHF
CDR3nt: TGTGCCAGCAGCCAACGGGACAGGGTTTCACCCCTCCACTTT
abundance: NA
v_gene: TRBV3-1/TRBV3-2
d_gene: TRBD1
j_gene: TRBJ1-6
len: 14

CDR3aa: CATSSRKTETEAFF
CDR3nt: TGTGCCACCAGCAGCAGGAAAACTGAGACTGAAGCTTTCTTT
abundance: NA
v_gene: TRBV15
d_gene: NA
j_gene: TRBJ1-1
len: 14

CDR3aa: CASSEYGGVEAFF
CDR3nt: TGTGCCAGCAGTGAATATGGAGGGGTAGAAGCTTTCTTT
abundance: once
v_gene: TRBV25-1
d_gene: NA
j_gene: TRBJ1-1
len: 13

CDR3aa: CASSLTDSHNEQFF
CDR3nt: TGTGCCAGCAGCCTAACCGACAGTCACAATGAGCAGTTCTTC
abundance: NA
v_gene: TRBV7-2
d_gene: NA
j_gene: TRBJ2-1
len: 14

CDR3aa: CASSLRAQMNTEAFF
CDR3nt: TGTGCCAGCAGCTTGCGAGCACAGATGAACACTGAAGCTTTCTTT
abundance: NA
v_gene: TRBV5-8
d_gene: NA
j_gene: TRBJ1-1
len: 15

CDR3aa: CASRPSGRYEQYF
CDR3nt: TGTGCCAGCCGACCCAGCGGGAGGTACGAGCAGTACTTC
abundance: once
v_gene: TRBV12-3/TRBV12-4
d_gene: TRBD2
j_gene: TRBJ2-7
len: 13

CDR3aa: CARSSGENRGPPSPNQPQHF
CDR3nt: TGTGCCAGAAGCTCCGGGGAAAATAGAGGACCACCCTCGCCCAATCAGCCCCAGCATTTT
abundance: NA
v_gene: TRBV5-3
d_gene: NA
j_gene: TRBJ1-5
len: 20

CDR3aa: CASSTTGQRGYTF
CDR3nt: TGTGCCAGCAGTACGACCGGACAGCGTGGCTACACCTTC
abundance: NA
v_gene: TRBV28
d_gene: NA
j_gene: TRBJ1-2
len: 13

CDR3aa: CASSPLLARSTGELFF
CDR3nt: TGTGCCAGCTCACCACTTCTAGCTCGATCCACCGGGGAGCTGTTTTTT
abundance: NA
v_gene: TRBV18
d_gene: NA
j_gene: TRBJ2-2
len: 16

CDR3aa: CASSSGGWGTQYF
CDR3nt: TGTGCCAGCAGTTCAGGGGGCTGGGGTACGCAGTATTTT
abundance: NA
v_gene: TRBV6-6
d_gene: TRBD1
j_gene: TRBJ2-3
len: 13

CDR3aa: CASSLKRGGRETQYF
CDR3nt: TGCGCCAGCAGCTTAAAGCGGGGGGGCCGAGAGACCCAGTACTTC
abundance: NA
v_gene: TRBV5-1
d_gene: TRBD2
j_gene: TRBJ2-5
len: 15

CDR3aa: CASSYPTAIQETQYF
CDR3nt: TGTGCCAGCAGTTACCCGACAGCCATACAAGAGACCCAGTACTTC
abundance: NA
v_gene: TRBV6-2/TRBV6-3
d_gene: NA
j_gene: TRBJ2-5
len: 15

CDR3aa: CASSPGQGLGEQYF
CDR3nt: TGTGCCAGCAGCCCTGGACAGGGGTTGGGCGAGCAGTACTTC
abundance: NA
v_gene: TRBV11-2
d_gene: TRBD1
j_gene: TRBJ2-7
len: 14

CDR3aa: CASSDRPGQGGNTIYF
CDR3nt: TGTGCCAGCAGCGACCGTCCGGGACAGGGGGGAAACACCATATATTTT
abundance: NA
v_gene: TRBV7-3
d_gene: TRBD1
j_gene: TRBJ1-3
len: 16

CDR3aa: CASRSDRGGNYGYTF
CDR3nt: TGTGCCAGCAGGTCCGACAGGGGGGGAAACTATGGCTACACCTTC
abundance: NA
v_gene: TRBV6-5
d_gene: TRBD1
j_gene: TRBJ1-2
len: 15

CDR3aa: CASSSAGQETQYF
CDR3nt: TGTGCCAGTAGTTCGGCAGGCCAAGAGACCCAGTACTTC
abundance: once
v_gene: TRBV19
d_gene: NA
j_gene: TRBJ2-5
len: 13

CDR3aa: CAISDSLAKNIQYF
CDR3nt: TGTGCCATCAGTGATAGTCTAGCCAAAAACATTCAGTACTTC
abundance: once
v_gene: TRBV10-3
d_gene: NA
j_gene: TRBJ2-4
len: 14

CDR3aa: CASSRRGLGPPNEKLFF
CDR3nt: TGTGCCAGCTCCCGGAGGGGTTTAGGGCCACCAAATGAAAAACTGTTTTTT
abundance: NA
v_gene: TRBV18
d_gene: NA
j_gene: TRBJ1-4
len: 17

CDR3aa: CASSQDRPPNEKLFF
CDR3nt: TGCGCCAGCAGCCAGGACAGACCACCTAATGAAAAACTGTTTTTT
abundance: NA
v_gene: TRBV4-3
d_gene: NA
j_gene: TRBJ1-4
len: 15

CDR3aa: CASQDRGRTNTGELFF
CDR3nt: TGTGCCAGTCAAGACAGGGGAAGGACGAACACCGGGGAGCTGTTTTTT
abundance: NA
v_gene: TRBV19
d_gene: TRBD1
j_gene: TRBJ2-2
len: 16

CDR3aa: CASSIGTSGGQTGELFF
CDR3nt: TGTGCCAGCAGCATAGGGACTAGCGGGGGGCAGACCGGGGAGCTGTTTTTT
abundance: NA
v_gene: TRBV7-2
d_gene: TRBD2
j_gene: TRBJ2-2
len: 17

CDR3aa: CATSNPGQLNEKLFF
CDR3nt: TGTGCCACCAGCAACCCGGGACAGCTTAATGAAAAACTGTTTTTT
abundance: NA
v_gene: TRBV15
d_gene: TRBD1
j_gene: TRBJ1-4
len: 15

CDR3aa: CSARLAVKQFF
CDR3nt: TGCAGTGCTAGATTGGCTGTGAAGCAGTTCTTC
abundance: NA
v_gene: TRBV20-1
d_gene: NA
j_gene: TRBJ2-1
len: 11

CDR3aa: CASRGQGGNQPQHF
CDR3nt: TGTGCCAGTAGGGGACAGGGTGGTAATCAGCCCCAGCATTTT
abundance: once
v_gene: TRBV19
d_gene: TRBD1
j_gene: TRBJ1-5
len: 14

CDR3aa: CASSYSMRSPEAFF
CDR3nt: TGTGCCAGCAGTTACTCGATGCGGAGTCCTGAAGCTTTCTTT
abundance: NA
v_gene: TRBV6-5
d_gene: NA
j_gene: TRBJ1-1
len: 14

CDR3aa: CATSDRDRGDSGANVLTF
CDR3nt: TGTGCCACCAGTGACCGCGACAGGGGTGACTCTGGGGCCAACGTCCTGACTTTC
abundance: NA
v_gene: TRBV24-1
d_gene: TRBD1
j_gene: TRBJ2-6
len: 18

CDR3aa: CASSLVPGENSPLHF
CDR3nt: TGTGCCAGCAGCTTGGTTCCAGGGGAAAATTCACCCCTCCACTTT
abundance: NA
v_gene: TRBV5-6
d_gene: NA
j_gene: TRBJ1-6
len: 15